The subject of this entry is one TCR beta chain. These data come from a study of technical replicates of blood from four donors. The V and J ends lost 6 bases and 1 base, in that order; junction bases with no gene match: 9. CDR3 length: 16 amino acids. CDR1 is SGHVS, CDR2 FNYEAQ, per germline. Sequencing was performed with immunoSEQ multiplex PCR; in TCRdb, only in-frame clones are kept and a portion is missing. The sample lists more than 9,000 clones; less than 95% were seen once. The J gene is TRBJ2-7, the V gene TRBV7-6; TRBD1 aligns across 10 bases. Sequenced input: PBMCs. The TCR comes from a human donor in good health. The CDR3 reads CASRSRDRGGSYEQYF. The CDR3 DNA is TGTGCCAGCAGATCCCGGGACAGGGGTGGTTCCTACGAGCAGTACTTC.